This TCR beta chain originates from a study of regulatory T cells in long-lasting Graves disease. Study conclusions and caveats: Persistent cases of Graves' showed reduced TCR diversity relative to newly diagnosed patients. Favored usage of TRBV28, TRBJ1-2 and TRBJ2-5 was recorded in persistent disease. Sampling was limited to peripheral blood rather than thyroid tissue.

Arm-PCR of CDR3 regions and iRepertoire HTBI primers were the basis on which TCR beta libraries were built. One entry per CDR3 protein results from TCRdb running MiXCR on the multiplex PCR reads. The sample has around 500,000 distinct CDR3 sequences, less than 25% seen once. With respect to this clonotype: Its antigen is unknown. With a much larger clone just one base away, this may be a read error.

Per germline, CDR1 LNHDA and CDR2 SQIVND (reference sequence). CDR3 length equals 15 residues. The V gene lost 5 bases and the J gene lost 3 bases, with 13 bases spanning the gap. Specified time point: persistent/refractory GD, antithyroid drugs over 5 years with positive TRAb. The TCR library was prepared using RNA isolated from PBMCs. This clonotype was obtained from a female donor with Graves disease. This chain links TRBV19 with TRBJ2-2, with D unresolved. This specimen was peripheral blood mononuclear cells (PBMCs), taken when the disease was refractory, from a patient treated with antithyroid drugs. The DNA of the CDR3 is TGTGCCAGTAGTCAGGCAGGAGAATACACCGGGGAGCTGTTTTTT. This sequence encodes CASSQAGEYTGELFF.